This entry lists 28 T cell receptor beta chains sequenced from one sample in a study of T cells in women clearing cervical HPV infection. Assay used: immunoSEQ multiplex PCR; TCRdb lists only in-frame clones, some missing. The sample features 35,000 to 45,000 clones, with approximately 6.3% in its top ten. What was sequenced was blood buffy coat. The receptors here all came from a woman aged 18 to 75 with a cervical HPV16 infection that either progressed to CIN3+ or cleared (not recorded which).

This CDR3 reads CASSLDGGGQPQHF. CDR3 DNA, as far as it was read: TGCGCCAGCAGCTTGGACGGGGGGGGTCAGCCC. The gene calls are TRBV5-1 and TRBJ1-5, with D tentatively TRBD1 (5 bases). The read terminates 3 residues before the CDR3 end, so the remaining end is supplied by the germline J gene. The CDR3 is 14 amino acids. From germline, CDR1 is SGHRS and CDR2 YFSETQ. V lost 0 bases and J lost 6, with 10 bases in between.

Details on this clone: The sequence runs out 3 residues before the end of the CDR3; the remainder is reconstructed from the germline J gene. This chain joins TRBV20-1 and TRBJ1-2; D not resolved. V lost 4 bases to trimming and J lost 1 base, with 10 bases between them. The germline V gene has CDR1 DFQATT and CDR2 SNEGSKA (reference sequence). The CDR3 has 13 residues. The CDR3 sequence: CSATHLGNYGYTF. The CDR3 DNA, read in part, is TGCAGTGCTACCCACCTCGGTAACTATGGC.

Partial CDR3 DNA: TGCGCCAGCAGCTCCCGCCCGACAGGGGATTTCTACAATGAG. Its protein is CASSSRPTGDFYNE. The full CDR3 protein is CASSSRPTGDFYNEQFF. This sequence joins TRBV5-1 and TRBJ2-1; 8 nucleotides align to TRBD1. The CDR3 end is not reached by the read, which stops 3 residues before it; the germline J gene fills it in. There are 17 residues in the CDR3. The V gene's germline CDR1 is SGHRS and CDR2 YFSETQ. The junction had 11 bases not matched to a gene; V was cut back by 3 bases and J by 3 bases.

On this clone itself: The read terminates 3 residues ahead of where the CDR3 ends, so the germline J gene completes it. This rearrangement joins TRBV20-1 to TRBJ1-5; 7 bases map to TRBD1. The CDR3 contains 15 residues. V trimming: 5 bases; J trimming: 4 bases; junction bases outside the gene matches: 11. Germline V CDR1 and CDR2: DFQATT, SNEGSKA (reference sequence). CDR3 DNA (partial): TGCAGTGCTCAGGGACCAAGGGGGCGGAATCAGCCC. Translated: CSAQGPRGRNQP. The whole CDR3 region reads CSAQGPRGRNQPQHF.

A note on this clone: The read falls 3 residues short of the CDR3 end, and the missing part is taken from the germline J gene. The gene calls are TRBV6-2 or TRBV6-3 and TRBJ2-7; 15 bases match TRBD2. Germline lookup yields CDR1 MNHEY and CDR2 SVGEGT. CDR3 length equals 16 residues. V lost 5 bases and J lost 1; bases outside the gene matches: 3. Partial CDR3 DNA: TGTGCCAGCAGTCCTGGGACTAGCGGGAGGTCCTACGAG. This gives the protein CASSPGTSGRSYE. The entire CDR3 sequence reads CASSPGTSGRSYEQYF.

With regard to this clone: Sequencing ends 3 residues short of the CDR3 end; the germline J gene provides the rest. The chain is built from TRBV19 and TRBJ1-5, with D perhaps matching TRBD1 (5 bases). Between the trimmed V and J ends, which lost 8 bases and 6 bases, there was a span of 17 bases. CDR3 size: 14 residues. Germline V lookup: CDR1 LNHDA, CDR2 SQIVND (reference sequence). CDR3 sequence reads: CASDGGGGGQPQHF. CDR3 bases read: TGTGCCAGTGACGGCGGGGGTGGCGGTCAGCCC.

The CDR3 sequence is CSVQHANYGYTF. Incomplete CDR3 DNA: TGCAGTGTCCAACATGCTAACTATGGC. The J gene is TRBJ1-2, the V gene TRBV20-1; D remains ambiguous. The sequenced fragment ends 3 residues before the CDR3 boundary, so the rest is inferred from the germline J gene. Trimming removed 7 bases from V and 0 bases from J, with 9 bases in between. The CDR3 covers 12 residues. From germline, CDR1 is DFQATT and CDR2 SNEGSKA (reference sequence).

Points on this clone: The CDR3 end is not reached by the read, which stops 3 residues before it; the germline J gene fills it in. V usage is TRBV28 and J usage is TRBJ1-5; 9 positions agree with TRBD1. With 3 bases clipped from V and 4 bases from J, the junction kept 1 base outside the gene matches. The CDR3 contains 14 residues. From germline, CDR1 is MDHEN and CDR2 SYDVKM. The DNA read from the CDR3 is TGTGCCAGCAGTTTGACAGGGGGAAATCAGCCC. Amino acid sequence: CASSLTGGNQP. The whole CDR3 protein reads CASSLTGGNQPQHF.

Concerning this clone itself: The read halts 3 residues ahead of the CDR3 end, with the missing end drawn from the germline J gene. The V gene is TRBV7-2, the J gene TRBJ2-1, with D possibly being TRBD2 (5 bases). This CDR3 contains 15 residues. The germline V and J ends were trimmed by 1 base and 1 base, with 8 bases remaining between them. Germline CDR1 and CDR2: SGHTA and FQGNSA. The CDR3 DNA, read in part, is TGTGCCAGCAGCTTAGGCGGGCCTTCCTACAATGAG. Residues: CASSLGGPSYNE. The full-length CDR3 reads as CASSLGGPSYNEQFF.

Points on this clone: The read terminates 3 residues ahead of where the CDR3 ends, so the germline J gene completes it. The rearrangement links TRBV6-4 to TRBJ2-1; the match to TRBD2 covers 14 bases. CDR1 is MRHNA and CDR2 is SNTAGT in the germline V gene. The CDR3 extends over 19 amino acids. After removal of 0 bases from V and 8 bases from J, the junction contained 12 bases not matched to a gene. The CDR3 bases that were read are TGTGCCAGCAGTGACTCCACCGCCGGGACTAGCGGGAGCAGGCATGAG. Translated: CASSDSTAGTSGSRHE. The entire CDR3 sequence reads CASSDSTAGTSGSRHEQFF.

Regarding this clone: The sequence runs out 3 residues before the end of the CDR3; the remainder is reconstructed from the germline J gene. The chain uses TRBV2 and TRBJ1-6; TRBD1 aligns across 7 bases. V shed 7 bases, J shed 9 bases, and the junction held 6 bases outside the gene matches. CDR3 length: 13 residues. Per germline, CDR1 SNHLY and CDR2 FYNNEI. The CDR3 reads CASTGTVASPLHF. Incomplete CDR3 DNA: TGTGCCAGCACCGGGACAGTTGCTTCACCC.

With regard to this clone: The sequence runs out 3 residues before the end of the CDR3; the remainder is reconstructed from the germline J gene. The chain is built from TRBV2 and TRBJ2-3, with 10 bases matching TRBD1. Germline V gene data show CDR1 as SNHLY and CDR2 as FYNNEI. V was pared by 5 bases and J by 0 bases, with 2 bases of the junction left unmatched. The CDR3 loop spans 15 amino acids. This chain's CDR3 is CASSWDRGSTDTQYF. The sequenced part of the CDR3 DNA is TGTGCCAGCAGTTGGGACAGGGGTAGCACAGATACG.

Incomplete CDR3 DNA: TGTGCCAGCAGTTTCAAAGCGGGAGCATACGAG. Amino acid sequence: CASSFKAGAYE. In full, the CDR3 reads CASSFKAGAYEQYF. The chain is built from TRBV27 and TRBJ2-7, with 8 nucleotides matching TRBD2. The CDR3 goes on 3 residues after the read ends, and that part is filled in from the germline J gene. Germline V gene data show CDR1 as MNHEY and CDR2 as SMNVEV (reference sequence). V was clipped by 3 bases and J by 4 bases; unmatched bases: 5. The CDR3 is 14 residues long.

On this clone: The CDR3 end lies 3 residues beyond the end of the read and is filled in from the germline J gene. The gene calls are TRBV18 and TRBJ2-1; 13 bases are shared with TRBD2. Trimming took 1 base from V and 9 from J; bases not matched to a gene: 12. The CDR3 has 18 residues. Germline V gene data show CDR1 as KGHSH and CDR2 as LQKENI. CDR3 DNA, as far as it was read: TGTGCCAGCTCACCACGTGGGACTAGCGGGATGAGCGGGCGTGAG. Translating it yields CASSPRGTSGMSGRE. The entire CDR3 is CASSPRGTSGMSGREQFF. The variable domain in full, with the rest retrieved from reference TRBV18 and TRBJ2-1, is NAGVMQNPRHLVRRRGQEARLRCSPMKGHSHVYWYRQLPEEGLKFMVYLQKENIIDESGMPKERFSAEFPKEGPSILRIQQVVRGDSAAYFCASSPRGTSGMSGREQFFGPGTRLTVL.

For this clone: The sequenced fragment ends 3 residues before the CDR3 boundary, so the rest is inferred from the germline J gene. This chain connects TRBV7-8 to TRBJ2-7; TRBD1 aligns across 9 bases. Trimming removed 4 bases from V and 6 bases from J; junction bases left unmatched: 10. Germline V gives CDR1 SGHVS, CDR2 FQNEAQ. CDR3 size: 15 residues. CDR3 bases read: TGTGCCAGCAGCTCGACAGGGGGGCTGGCTGGCGAG. This sequence encodes CASSSTGGLAGE. Given in full, the CDR3 is CASSSTGGLAGEQYF.

CDR3 DNA (partial): TGTGCCAGTACTACTCTCCCGGGACAGGGGGCCTCTAACTATGGC. Protein sequence: CASTTLPGQGASNYG. The entire CDR3 protein reads CASTTLPGQGASNYGYTF. This chain connects TRBV19 to TRBJ1-2; 12 bases match TRBD1. Sequencing ends 3 residues short of the CDR3 end; the germline J gene provides the rest. CDR3 length: 18 amino acids. V gave up 7 bases and J gave up 0 bases; unmatched junction bases: 12. CDR1 LNHDA and CDR2 SQIVND come from the germline V gene (reference sequence).

On this clone: The CDR3 end lies 3 residues beyond the end of the read and is filled in from the germline J gene. This chain uses TRBV7-9 with TRBJ2-5; 10 nucleotides match TRBD2. Germline CDR1 SEHNR, CDR2 FQNEAQ (reference sequence). V shed 5 bases and J 5 bases; nucleotides not matched to a gene: 8. There are 15 residues in the CDR3. CDR3 loop: CASSIGIAGGETQYF. Incomplete CDR3 DNA: TGTGCCAGCAGCATAGGAATAGCGGGAGGTGAGACC.

Note on this clone: The read halts 3 residues ahead of the CDR3 end, with the missing end drawn from the germline J gene. This chain links TRBV29-1 with TRBJ2-3; 9 nucleotides agree with TRBD2. The CDR3 length is 18 residues. Germline V gene sequence: CDR1 SQVTM, CDR2 ANQGSEA. The sequenced part of the CDR3 DNA is TGCAGCGTTGACCCCAACAGGGCGGCTAGCGGGGTTCACCAGACG. Its protein product is CSVDPNRAASGVHQT. The whole CDR3 region reads CSVDPNRAASGVHQTQYF.

For this clone: From the germline J gene comes the end of the CDR3, since the read stops 3 residues before it. The chain uses TRBV13 and TRBJ2-4; 8 bases align to TRBD2. The length of the CDR3 is 17 residues. Germline lookup yields CDR1 PRHDT and CDR2 FYEKMQ (reference sequence). V gave up 5 bases and J gave up 1 base; unmatched junction bases: 10. The CDR3 region is CASSRGGSGYAKNIQYF. The sequenced part of the CDR3 DNA is TGTGCCAGCAGCCGGGGGGGGAGCGGATATGCCAAAAACATT.

With respect to this clone: The read comes to an end 3 residues before the CDR3 does, leaving the germline J gene to fill in the end. The genes are TRBV5-1 and TRBJ2-7, with 15 bases lining up with TRBD2. Germline V gives CDR1 SGHRS, CDR2 YFSETQ. J gave up 3 bases and V 2 bases, and 9 bases lay outside the gene matches. This CDR3 is 18 amino acids long. The CDR3 sequence: CASSFGLAGGSGGYEQYF. CDR3 bases read: TGCGCCAGCAGCTTCGGACTAGCGGGAGGGTCTGGGGGCTACGAG.

On this clone: The missing CDR3 end, 3 residues past where the read stops, is filled in from the germline J gene. This sequence joins TRBV29-1 and TRBJ1-4; TRBD1 matches at 9 bases. The junction had 6 bases not matched to a gene; V was cut back by 6 bases and J by 7 bases. The CDR3 consists of 13 residues. CDR1 and CDR2 (germline): SQVTM, ANQGSEA. CDR3 bases read: TGCAGCGTCGGGGACAGGGTCGGTGAAAAA. Translating gives CSVGDRVGEK. The CDR3, in full, reads CSVGDRVGEKLFF.

In regard to this clone: The read halts 3 residues ahead of the CDR3 end, with the missing end drawn from the germline J gene. The gene calls are TRBV19 and TRBJ1-1; D gene unclear. The V end was cut by 5 bases, the J end by 0 bases, with 10 bases between. Germline V gene data show CDR1 as LNHDA and CDR2 as SQIVND (reference sequence). The CDR3 is 14 residues long. The covered CDR3 bases are TGTGCCAGTAGTGAGTCGGGGATGAACACTGAA. As protein: CASSESGMNTE. The full CDR3 reads CASSESGMNTEAFF.

For this clone: With the read ending 3 residues before the CDR3 end, the germline J gene is used to fill in that end. The genes are TRBV5-1 and TRBJ2-7; 13 bases fit TRBD2. The CDR3 is 15 residues long. V lost 4 bases to trimming and J lost 5 bases; unmatched junction nucleotides: 6. Germline CDR1 reads SGHRS; CDR2 reads YFSETQ. The CDR3 protein is CASSLGLAGAHEQYF. The sequenced part of the CDR3 DNA is TGCGCCAGCAGCCTCGGACTAGCGGGAGCTCACGAG.

On this clone: The read gets to within 3 residues of the CDR3 end, and the germline J gene fills in the rest. This rearrangement joins TRBV30 to TRBJ1-5; TRBD1 is a possible D gene (5 bases). The CDR3 runs 13 residues. Between the trimmed V and J ends, which lost 0 bases and 2 bases, there was a span of 5 bases. Germline values: CDR1 GTSNPN, CDR2 SVGIG (reference sequence). The CDR3 protein is CAWSVGGNQPQHF. The sequenced CDR3 bases are TGTGCCTGGAGTGTAGGGGGCAATCAGCCC.

About this clone itself: The read falls 3 residues short of the CDR3 end, and the missing part is taken from the germline J gene. This chain links TRBV3-1 (or the pseudogene TRBV3-2) with TRBJ2-3; 9 bases agree with TRBD2. CDR3 length: 17 residues. The germline gives CDR1 LGHDT, CDR2 YNNKEL (reference sequence). The ends lost 4 bases at V and 5 bases at J; junction bases unmatched: 13. CDR3 amino acids: CASSPQGQSGRRDTQYF. The sequenced part of the CDR3 DNA is TGTGCCAGCAGCCCCCAAGGTCAGAGCGGGAGGAGAGATACG.

Worth noting for this clone: The sequence runs out 3 residues before the end of the CDR3; the remainder is reconstructed from the germline J gene. V is TRBV11-2 and J is TRBJ2-7; TRBD1 aligns across 7 bases. The CDR3 has 13 amino acids. Germline CDR1 reads SGHAT; CDR2 reads FQNNGV. J was trimmed by 3 bases and V by 8 bases; bases with no gene match: 7. Partial CDR3 DNA: TGTGCCAGCGCCTTAGGGGGCGTCTACGAG. Its translation is CASALGGVYE. The full CDR3 reads CASALGGVYEQYF.

Details on this clone: Read coverage stops 3 residues before the CDR3 terminus; the germline J gene supplies the remainder. This rearrangement joins TRBV7-8 to TRBJ2-1; 7 bases line up with TRBD1. The CDR3 loop spans 18 amino acids. The junction had 11 bases not matched to a gene; V was cut back by 2 bases and J by 1 base. Germline CDR1 and CDR2: SGHVS and FQNEAQ. Incomplete CDR3 DNA: TGTGCCAGCAGCTTACGGTGGATCCCGACAGGGTCCTACAATGAG. Its translation: CASSLRWIPTGSYNE. The full CDR3 sequence reads CASSLRWIPTGSYNEQFF.

Comment on this clone: The sequenced fragment ends 3 residues before the CDR3 boundary, so the rest is inferred from the germline J gene. The genes are TRBV28 and TRBJ1-1, with unresolved D. V was pared by 5 bases and J by 4 bases, with 8 bases between. The CDR3 is made up of 12 amino acids. Per germline, CDR1 MDHEN and CDR2 SYDVKM. CDR3 sequence: CASSVQLTEAFF. Partial CDR3 DNA: TGTGCCAGCAGTGTACAGCTCACTGAA.